Sequencing of this TCR beta chain was carried out in a study of blood T cell repertoires in COVID-19. Whole-study context: Acute and convalescent COVID-19 samples came from the United States, Italy and Spain. Sources were T cells, B-cell-depleted T cells, or PBMCs; the material itself was cDNA or gDNA.

Germline CDR1 reads MNHEY; CDR2 reads SMNVEV (reference sequence). V was clipped by 5 bases and J by 5 bases; unmatched bases: 13. There are 17 residues in the CDR3. The data were produced by immunoSEQ multiplex PCR, yet TCRdb's version contains in-frame clones alone and is incomplete. The sample yields 300,000 to 350,000 clones, 90% seen once. This rearrangement joins TRBV27 to TRBJ2-1, with 9 bases aligning to TRBD2. This receptor was obtained from a woman between 35 and 50 years old with COVID-19, enrolled during active disease. The source material was peripheral blood. The CDR3 here is CASSPWVAGASDNEQFF. The CDR3 DNA sequence: TGTGCCAGCAGTCCCTGGGTAGCGGGAGCTTCCGACAATGAGCAGTTCTTC.